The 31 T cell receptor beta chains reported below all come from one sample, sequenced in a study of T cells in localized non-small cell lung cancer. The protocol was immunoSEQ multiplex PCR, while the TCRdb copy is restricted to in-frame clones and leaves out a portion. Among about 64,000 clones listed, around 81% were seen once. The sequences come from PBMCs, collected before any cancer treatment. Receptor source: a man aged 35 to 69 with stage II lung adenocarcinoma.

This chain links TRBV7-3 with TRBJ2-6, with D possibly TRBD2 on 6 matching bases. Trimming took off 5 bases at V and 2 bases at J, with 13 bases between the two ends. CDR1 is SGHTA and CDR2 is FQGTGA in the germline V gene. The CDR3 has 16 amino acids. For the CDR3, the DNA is TGTGCCAGCAGCCCTGCCGGGAGTGCTGGGGCCAACGTCCTGACTTTC. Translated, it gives CASSPAGSAGANVLTF.

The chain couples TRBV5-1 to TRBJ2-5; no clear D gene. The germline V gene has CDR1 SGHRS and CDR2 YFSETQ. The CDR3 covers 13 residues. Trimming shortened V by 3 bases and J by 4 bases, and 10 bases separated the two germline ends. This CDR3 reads CASSSYDGETQYF. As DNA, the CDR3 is TGCGCCAGCAGCTCGTACGACGGAGAGACCCAGTACTTC.

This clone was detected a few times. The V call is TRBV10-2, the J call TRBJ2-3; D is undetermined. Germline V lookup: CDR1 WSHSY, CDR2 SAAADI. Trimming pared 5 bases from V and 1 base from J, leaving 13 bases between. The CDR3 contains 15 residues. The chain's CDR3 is CASSPASAGTDTQYF. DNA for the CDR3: TGCGCCAGCAGTCCCGCTTCGGCTGGCACAGATACGCAGTATTTT.

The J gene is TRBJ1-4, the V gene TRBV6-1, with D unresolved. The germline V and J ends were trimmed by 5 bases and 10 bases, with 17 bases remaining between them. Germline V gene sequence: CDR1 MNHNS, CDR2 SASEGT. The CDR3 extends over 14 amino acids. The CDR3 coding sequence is TGTGCCAGCAGTCTACAAGGAGGAGCTGGAAAACTGTTTTTT. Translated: CASSLQGGAGKLFF.

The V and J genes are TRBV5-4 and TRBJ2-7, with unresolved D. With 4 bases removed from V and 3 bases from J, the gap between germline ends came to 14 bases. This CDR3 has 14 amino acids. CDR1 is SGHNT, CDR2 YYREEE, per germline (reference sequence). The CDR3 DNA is TGTGCCAGCAGCCGTGGGGTACTTGTCTACGAGCAGTACTTC. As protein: CASSRGVLVYEQYF.

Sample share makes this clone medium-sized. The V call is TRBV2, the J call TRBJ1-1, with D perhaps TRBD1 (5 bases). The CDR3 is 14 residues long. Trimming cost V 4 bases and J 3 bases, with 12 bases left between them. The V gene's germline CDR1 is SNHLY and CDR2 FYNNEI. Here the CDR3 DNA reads TGTGCCAGCAGTGCCGTGTTGGGGGACACTGAAGCTTTCTTT. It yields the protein CASSAVLGDTEAFF.

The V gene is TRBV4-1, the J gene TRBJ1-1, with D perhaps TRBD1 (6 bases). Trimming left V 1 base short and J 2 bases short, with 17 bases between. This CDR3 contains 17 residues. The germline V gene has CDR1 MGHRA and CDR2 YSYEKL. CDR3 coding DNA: TGCGCCAGCAGCCAAGGCGTTTCCAGGGGAATAAACACTGAAGCTTTCTTT. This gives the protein CASSQGVSRGINTEAFF.

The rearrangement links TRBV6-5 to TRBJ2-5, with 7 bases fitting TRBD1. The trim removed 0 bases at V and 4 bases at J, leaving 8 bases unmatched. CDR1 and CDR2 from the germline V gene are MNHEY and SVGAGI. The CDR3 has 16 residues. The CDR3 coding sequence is TGTGCCAGCAGTTACTCTAAGGGACAGTGGGGAGAGACCCAGTACTTC. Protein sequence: CASSYSKGQWGETQYF.

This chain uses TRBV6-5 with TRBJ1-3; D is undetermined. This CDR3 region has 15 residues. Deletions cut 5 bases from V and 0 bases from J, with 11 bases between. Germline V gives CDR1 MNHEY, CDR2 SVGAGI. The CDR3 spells CASSATQDSGNTIYF. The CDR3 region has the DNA TGTGCCAGCAGTGCCACACAAGACTCTGGAAACACCATATATTTT.

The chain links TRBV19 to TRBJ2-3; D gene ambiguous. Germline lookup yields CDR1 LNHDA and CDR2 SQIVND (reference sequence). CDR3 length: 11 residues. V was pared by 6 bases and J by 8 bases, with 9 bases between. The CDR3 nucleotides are TGTGCCAGTAGGTCGACGGGTACGCAGTATTTT. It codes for CASRSTGTQYF.

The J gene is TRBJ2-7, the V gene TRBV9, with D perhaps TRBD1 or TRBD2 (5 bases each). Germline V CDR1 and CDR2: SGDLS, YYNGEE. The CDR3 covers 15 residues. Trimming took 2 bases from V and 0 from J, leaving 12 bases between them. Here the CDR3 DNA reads TGTGCCAGCAGCGTGGGGACGGTGGGCTCCTACGAGCAGTACTTC. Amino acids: CASSVGTVGSYEQYF.

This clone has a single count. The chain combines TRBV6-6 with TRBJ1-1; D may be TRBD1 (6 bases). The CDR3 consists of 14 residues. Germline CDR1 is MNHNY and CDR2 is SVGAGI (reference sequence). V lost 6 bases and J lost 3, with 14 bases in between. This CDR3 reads CASSPGTIDTEAFF. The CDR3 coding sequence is TGTGCCAGCAGCCCCGGGACAATCGACACTGAAGCTTTCTTT.

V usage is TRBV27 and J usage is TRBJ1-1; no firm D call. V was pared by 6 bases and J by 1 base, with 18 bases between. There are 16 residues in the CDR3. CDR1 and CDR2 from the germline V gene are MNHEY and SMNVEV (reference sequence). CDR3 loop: CASSPTTVLPNTEAFF. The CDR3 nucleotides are TGTGCCAGCAGCCCGACGACTGTGTTACCGAACACTGAAGCTTTCTTT.

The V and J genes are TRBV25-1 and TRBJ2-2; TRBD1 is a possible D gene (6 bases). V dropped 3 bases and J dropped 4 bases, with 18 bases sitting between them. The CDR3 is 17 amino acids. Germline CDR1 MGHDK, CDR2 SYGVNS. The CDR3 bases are TGTGCCAGCAGTGAGCAGAAGACAGGTAACCCCACCGGGGAGCTGTTTTTT. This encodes CASSEQKTGNPTGELFF.

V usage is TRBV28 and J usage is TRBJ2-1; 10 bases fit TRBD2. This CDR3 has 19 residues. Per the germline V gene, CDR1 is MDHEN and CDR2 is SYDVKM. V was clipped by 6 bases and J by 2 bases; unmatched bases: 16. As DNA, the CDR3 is TGTGCCAGCAGCCCCCCTGAGGCTAGCGGGAGTAGCGCCTACAATGAGCAGTTCTTC. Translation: CASSPPEASGSSAYNEQFF.

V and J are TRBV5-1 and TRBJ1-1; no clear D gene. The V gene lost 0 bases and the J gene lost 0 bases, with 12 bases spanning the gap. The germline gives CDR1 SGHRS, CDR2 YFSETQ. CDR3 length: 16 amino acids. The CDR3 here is CASSLGSSEMNTEAFF. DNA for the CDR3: TGCGCCAGCAGCTTGGGTAGCAGCGAAATGAACACTGAAGCTTTCTTT.

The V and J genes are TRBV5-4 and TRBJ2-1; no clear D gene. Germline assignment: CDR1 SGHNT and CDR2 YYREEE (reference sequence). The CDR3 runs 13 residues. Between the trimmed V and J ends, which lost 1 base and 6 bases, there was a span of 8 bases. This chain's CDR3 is CASSLKDVNEQFF. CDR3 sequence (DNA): TGTGCCAGCAGCTTGAAGGACGTCAATGAGCAGTTCTTC.

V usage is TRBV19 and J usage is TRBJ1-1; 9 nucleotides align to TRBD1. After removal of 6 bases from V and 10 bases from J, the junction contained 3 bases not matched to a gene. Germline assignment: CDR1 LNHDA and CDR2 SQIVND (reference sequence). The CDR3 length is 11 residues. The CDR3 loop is CASRQDRGAFF. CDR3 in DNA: TGTGCCAGTAGGCAGGACAGGGGAGCTTTCTTT.

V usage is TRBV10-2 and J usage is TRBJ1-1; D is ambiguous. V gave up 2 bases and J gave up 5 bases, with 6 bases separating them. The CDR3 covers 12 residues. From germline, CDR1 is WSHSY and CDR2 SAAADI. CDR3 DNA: TGCGCCAGCAGTGAGAAGAGGACTGAAGCTTTCTTT. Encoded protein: CASSEKRTEAFF.

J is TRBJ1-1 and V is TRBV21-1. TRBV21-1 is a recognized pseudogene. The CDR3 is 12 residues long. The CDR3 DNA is TGTGCCAGCAGCACACGGGACACTGAAGCTTTCTTT. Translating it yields CASSTRDTEAFF.

The CDR3 protein is CASSIGTGRREQFF. The CDR3, as DNA: TGTGCCAGTAGTATTGGGACAGGGCGGCGTGAGCAGTTCTTC. This rearrangement joins TRBV19 to TRBJ2-1; TRBD1 agrees at 9 bases. J was trimmed by 9 bases and V by 3 bases; bases with no gene match: 6. Germline CDR1 and CDR2: LNHDA and SQIVND (reference sequence). The CDR3 is 14 residues long.

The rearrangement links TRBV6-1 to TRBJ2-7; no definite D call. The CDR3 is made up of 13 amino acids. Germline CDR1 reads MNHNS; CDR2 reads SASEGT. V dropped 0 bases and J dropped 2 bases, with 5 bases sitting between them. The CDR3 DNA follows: TGTGCCAGCAGTGAAGCAGTTACCTACGAGCAGTACTTC. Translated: CASSEAVTYEQYF.

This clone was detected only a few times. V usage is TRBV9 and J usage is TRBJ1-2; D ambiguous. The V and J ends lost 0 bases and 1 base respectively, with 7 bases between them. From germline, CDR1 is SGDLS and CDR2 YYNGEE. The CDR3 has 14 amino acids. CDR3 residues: CASSVGRVNYGYTF. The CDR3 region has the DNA TGTGCCAGCAGCGTAGGGCGGGTTAACTATGGCTACACCTTC.

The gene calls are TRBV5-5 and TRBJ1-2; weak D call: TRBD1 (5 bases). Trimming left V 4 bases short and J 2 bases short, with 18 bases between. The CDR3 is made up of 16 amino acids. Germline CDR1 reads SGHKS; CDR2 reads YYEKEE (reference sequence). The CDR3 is CASSVSIGRGNYGYTF. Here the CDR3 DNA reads TGTGCCAGCAGCGTATCAATCGGACGGGGCAACTATGGCTACACCTTC. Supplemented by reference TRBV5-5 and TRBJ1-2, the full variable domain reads DAGVTQSPTHLIKTRGQQVTLRCSPISGHKSVSWYQQVLGQGPQFIFQYYEKEERGRGNFPDRFSARQFPNYSSELNVNALLLGDSALYLCASSVSIGRGNYGYTFGSGTRLTVV.

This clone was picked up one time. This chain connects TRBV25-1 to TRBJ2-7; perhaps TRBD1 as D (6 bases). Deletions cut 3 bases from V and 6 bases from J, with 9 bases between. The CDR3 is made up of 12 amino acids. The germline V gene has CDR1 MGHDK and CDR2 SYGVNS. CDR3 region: CASSENRAEQYF. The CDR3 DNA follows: TGTGCCAGCAGTGAGAACAGGGCCGAGCAGTACTTC.

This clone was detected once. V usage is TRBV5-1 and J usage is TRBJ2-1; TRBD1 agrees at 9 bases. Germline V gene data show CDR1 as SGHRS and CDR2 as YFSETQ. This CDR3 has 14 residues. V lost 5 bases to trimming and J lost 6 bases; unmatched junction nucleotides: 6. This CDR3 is CASSPGTGSNEQFF. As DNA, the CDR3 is TGCGCCAGCAGTCCCGGGACAGGGTCCAATGAGCAGTTCTTC.

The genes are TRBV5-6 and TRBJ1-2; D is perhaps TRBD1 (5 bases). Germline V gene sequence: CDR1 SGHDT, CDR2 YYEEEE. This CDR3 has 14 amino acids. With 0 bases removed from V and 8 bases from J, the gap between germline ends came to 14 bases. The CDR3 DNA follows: TGTGCCAGCAGCTTGGACACCACTCGGGGGGGCTACACCTTC. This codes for CASSLDTTRGGYTF.

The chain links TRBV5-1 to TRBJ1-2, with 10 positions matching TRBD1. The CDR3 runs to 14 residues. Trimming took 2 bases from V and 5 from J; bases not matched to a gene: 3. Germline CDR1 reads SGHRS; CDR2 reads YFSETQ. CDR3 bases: TGCGCCAGCAGCTTTGGACAGGGGGAGTATGGCTACACCTTC. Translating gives CASSFGQGEYGYTF.

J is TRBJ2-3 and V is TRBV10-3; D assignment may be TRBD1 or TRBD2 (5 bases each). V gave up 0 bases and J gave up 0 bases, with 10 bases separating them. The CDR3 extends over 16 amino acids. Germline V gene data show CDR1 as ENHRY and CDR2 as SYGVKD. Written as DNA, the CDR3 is TGTGCCATCAGTGAGTCTTCGGGACCGAGCACAGATACGCAGTATTTT. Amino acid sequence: CAISESSGPSTDTQYF.

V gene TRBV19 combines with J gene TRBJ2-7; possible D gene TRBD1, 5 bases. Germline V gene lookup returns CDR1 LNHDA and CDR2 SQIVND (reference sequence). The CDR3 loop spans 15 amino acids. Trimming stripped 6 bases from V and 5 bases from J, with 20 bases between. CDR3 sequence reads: CASSPIRGASDEQYF. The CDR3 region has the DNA TGTGCCAGTAGCCCGATAAGGGGCGCTTCAGACGAGCAGTACTTC.

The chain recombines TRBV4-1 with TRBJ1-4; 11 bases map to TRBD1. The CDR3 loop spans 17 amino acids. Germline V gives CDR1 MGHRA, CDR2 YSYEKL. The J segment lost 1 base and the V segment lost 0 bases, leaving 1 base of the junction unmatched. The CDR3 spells CASSQDGTGGTNEKLFF. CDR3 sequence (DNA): TGCGCCAGCAGCCAAGACGGGACAGGGGGAACTAATGAAAAACTGTTTTTT.